This paragraph reports one T cell receptor (beta chain). Its antigen is unidentified. Both iRepertoire HTBI primers and Arm-PCR of CDR3 regions were used to build the TCR beta libraries. TCRdb processed the multiplex PCR reads anew with MiXCR; each CDR3 protein has one entry. The data contain approximately 290,000 distinct CDR3 sequences, around 23% of them seen just once; the ten biggest clones take up 45% to 70%. Time point denoted: persistent/refractory GD, antithyroid drugs over 5 years with positive TRAb. PBMCs were the source of the RNA used for TCR sequencing. Patients met American Thyroid Association criteria for Graves' disease. This sample stems from a study of regulatory T cells in long-lasting Graves disease. Study findings and constraints: The researchers studied only peripheral blood, not thyroid tissue. Limited sample numbers may have lowered accuracy.

The sequenced sample was peripheral blood mononuclear cells (PBMCs), obtained when the disease was refractory, from a patient treated with antithyroid drugs. The TCR was taken from a female donor with Graves disease.

DNA for the CDR3: TGTGCCAGCTCACCAGACGGGAACACCGGGGAGCTGTTTTTT. Residues: CASSPDGNTGELFF. The chain is built from TRBV18 and TRBJ2-2, with D hard to call. The CDR3 has 14 amino acids. V was shortened by 2 bases and J by 1 base, with 5 bases between the two germline ends. Germline CDR1 reads KGHSH; CDR2 reads LQKENI.